This T cell receptor beta chain was observed in a study of blood T cells in healthy people across ages. As for the study in general: Roughly one uniquely barcoded beta molecule per two T cells was captured. Study conclusions and caveats: In long-lived donors, naive CD4+ cell counts and diversity exceeded those of aged donors. The CMV status of each donor remained undetermined, and this could have confounded shifts in expanded clonotypes. Estimates of diversity drawn from one million T cells were considered underestimates.

The length of the CDR3 is 15 residues. Trimming took off 5 bases at V and 3 bases at J, with 16 bases between the two ends. A second roughly 6 to 11 cycle PCR used barcoded and J-beta primers. One entry per CDR3 protein results from TCRdb running MiXCR on the 5' RACE reads. The sample consists of about 1.1 million distinct CDR3 sequences, 30% to 40% of them appearing once. In regard to this clonotype: The antigen remains unidentified.

Specimen: blood. V gene TRBV12-3 or TRBV12-4 combines with J gene TRBJ1-2, with TRBD1 as a possible D gene (5 bases). The clonotype originates from a man between 18 and 35 years old in good health. CDR3 loop: CASSRDGVLYYGYTF. The CDR3 region has the DNA TGTGCCAGCAGTAGGGACGGCGTGCTATACTATGGCTACACCTTC.